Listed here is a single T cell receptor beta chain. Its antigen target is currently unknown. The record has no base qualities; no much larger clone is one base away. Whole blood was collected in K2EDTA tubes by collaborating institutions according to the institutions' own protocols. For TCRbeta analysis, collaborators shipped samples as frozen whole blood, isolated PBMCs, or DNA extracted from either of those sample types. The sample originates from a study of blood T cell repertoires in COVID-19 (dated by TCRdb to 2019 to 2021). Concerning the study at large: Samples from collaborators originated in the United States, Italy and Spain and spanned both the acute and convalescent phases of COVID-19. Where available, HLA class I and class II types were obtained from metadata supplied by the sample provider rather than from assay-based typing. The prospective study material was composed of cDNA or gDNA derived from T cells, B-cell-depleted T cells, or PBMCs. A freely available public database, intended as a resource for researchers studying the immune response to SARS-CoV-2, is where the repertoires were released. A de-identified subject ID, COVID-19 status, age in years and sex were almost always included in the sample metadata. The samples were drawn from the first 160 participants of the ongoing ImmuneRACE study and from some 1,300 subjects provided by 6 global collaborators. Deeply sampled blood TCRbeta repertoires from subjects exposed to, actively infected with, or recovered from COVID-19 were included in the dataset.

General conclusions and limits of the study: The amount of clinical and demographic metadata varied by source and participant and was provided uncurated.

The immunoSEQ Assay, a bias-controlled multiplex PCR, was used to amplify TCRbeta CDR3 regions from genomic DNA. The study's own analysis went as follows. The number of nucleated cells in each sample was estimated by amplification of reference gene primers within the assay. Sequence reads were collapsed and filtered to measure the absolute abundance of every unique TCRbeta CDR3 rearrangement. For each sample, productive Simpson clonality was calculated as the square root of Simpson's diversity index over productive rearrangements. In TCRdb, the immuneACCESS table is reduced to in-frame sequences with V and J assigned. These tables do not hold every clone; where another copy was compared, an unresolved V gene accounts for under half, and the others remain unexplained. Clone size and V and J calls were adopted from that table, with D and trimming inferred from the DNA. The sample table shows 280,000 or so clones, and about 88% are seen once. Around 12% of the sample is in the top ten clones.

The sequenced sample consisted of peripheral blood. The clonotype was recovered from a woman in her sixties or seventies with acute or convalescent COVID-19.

CDR3 reads: CASSRWEQGANGYTF. The nucleotide sequence is given as TGTGCCAGCAGCCGATGGGAACAGGGGGCTAATGGCTACACCTTC. The chain joins TRBV3-1 (or the pseudogene TRBV3-2) to TRBJ1-2; TRBD1 aligns with 9 central bases. Relative to germline, V is missing 4 bases and J is missing 6 bases, with 9 bases of the junction outside any gene match. Per the germline V gene (reference sequence), LGHDT is the CDR1 and YNNKEL is the CDR2. Measured from the cysteine to the phenylalanine, the CDR3 is 15 residues long. Of all the DNA, just the CDR3 is kept, 45 bases in frame from base 1.